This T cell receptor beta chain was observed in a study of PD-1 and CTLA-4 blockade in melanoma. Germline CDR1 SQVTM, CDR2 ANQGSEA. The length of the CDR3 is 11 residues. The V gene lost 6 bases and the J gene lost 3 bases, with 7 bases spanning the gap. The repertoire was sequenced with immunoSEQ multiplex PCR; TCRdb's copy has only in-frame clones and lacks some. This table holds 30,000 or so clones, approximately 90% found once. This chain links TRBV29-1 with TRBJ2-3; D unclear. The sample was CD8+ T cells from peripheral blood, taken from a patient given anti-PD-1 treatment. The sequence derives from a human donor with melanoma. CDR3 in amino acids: CSVRVTDTQYF. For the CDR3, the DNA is TGCAGCGTACGGGTAACAGATACGCAGTATTTT.